The entry that follows covers one TCR beta chain sequence. The antigen is undetermined. Every TCR beta cDNA library bore unique molecular identifiers. There were roughly 0.85 to 11 million T cells, and about 500,000 cDNA molecules came from them. TCRdb reanalysed the PCR reads using MiXCR and keeps one entry per CDR3 protein. The sample has roughly 540,000 distinct CDR3 sequences, about a third seen once; the top ten hold 4.5% to 7.5%. The CDR3 is 12 amino acids. The germline V gene has CDR1 MNHEY and CDR2 SVGAGI. Trimming stripped 6 bases from V and 4 bases from J, with 9 bases between. The data were obtained in a study of post-analysis software for immune sequencing data. Study-wide background: Clinical courses comprised relapsing-remitting, secondary progressive and progressive-relapsing multiple sclerosis.

The study, taken as a whole, reports: TRBV5-6, TRBV5-1 and TRBV20-1 were among four to six TRBV segments more frequent in patients than controls. The authors found that F measure strongly co-clustered same-batch samples. Multiple sclerosis patients had significantly lower normalized Chao1 diversity than controls.

The gene calls are TRBV6-5 and TRBJ2-5; perhaps TRBD1 as D (5 bases). The material sequenced was blood. This clonotype was sampled from a girl aged 2-17 years with multiple sclerosis. In DNA form, the CDR3 reads TGTGCCAGCAGAGGGGATCCAGAGACCCAGTACTTC. This translates into CASRGDPETQYF.